The next 21 T cell receptor beta chains were all read from a single sample in a study of blood T cell repertoires in COVID-19. TCRdb's table, derived via immunoSEQ multiplex PCR, lists solely in-frame clones and lacks some. The sample shows a few hundred thousand clones, 89% of them seen only once. The sample consisted of peripheral blood. Receptors originate from a woman aged 40 to 50 who had recovered from COVID-19.

This chain connects TRBV19 to TRBJ2-6, with D possibly matching TRBD2 (5 bases). Trimming shortened V by 4 bases and J by 1 base, and 11 bases separated the two germline ends. The CDR3 spans 16 residues. Germline lookup yields CDR1 LNHDA and CDR2 SQIVND (reference sequence). CDR3 amino acids: CASSKSGASGANVLTF. CDR3 sequence (DNA): TGTGCCAGTAGTAAGAGCGGAGCATCTGGGGCCAACGTCCTGACTTTC.

The J gene is TRBJ1-5, the V gene TRBV28; 10 bases match TRBD1. The CDR3 has 15 amino acids. Germline V gene sequence: CDR1 MDHEN, CDR2 SYDVKM. The V and J ends lost 6 bases and 11 bases, in that order; junction bases with no gene match: 13. Here the CDR3 reads CASRMFRDRGMAQHF. The DNA of the CDR3 is TGTGCCAGCAGGATGTTCCGGGACAGGGGAATGGCCCAGCATTTT.

The rearrangement joins TRBV19 to TRBJ2-1, with 11 bases fitting TRBD2. The CDR3 is 15 amino acids. CDR1 and CDR2 (germline): LNHDA, SQIVND (reference sequence). V was clipped by 1 base and J by 7 bases; unmatched bases: 3. CDR3 sequence reads: CASSIVTSGSNEQFF. In nucleotides, the CDR3 is TGTGCCAGTAGTATAGTCACTAGCGGGAGTAATGAGCAGTTCTTC. Based on the CDR3 plus reference TRBV19 and TRBJ2-1, the full variable domain is DGGITQSPKYLFRKEGQNVTLSCEQNLNHDAMYWYRQDPGQGLRLIYYSQIVNDFQKGDIAEGYSVSREKKESFPLTVTSAQKNPTAFYLCASSIVTSGSNEQFFGPGTRLTVL.

V is TRBV15 and J is TRBJ1-1; D unclear. CDR1 LNHNV and CDR2 YYDKDF come from the germline V gene (reference sequence). The V end lost 0 bases, the J end lost 5 bases, and 13 bases lay between the germline ends. CDR3 length: 15 residues. The CDR3: CATSRDLGSGTEAFF. DNA for the CDR3: TGTGCCACCAGCAGAGATTTGGGCAGCGGGACTGAAGCTTTCTTT.

V is TRBV5-6 and J is TRBJ2-3; 7 bases match TRBD1. Trimming took 8 bases from V and 2 from J; bases not matched to a gene: 14. This CDR3 spans 16 amino acids. Per germline, CDR1 SGHDT and CDR2 YYEEEE. The CDR3 sequence: CASTLRGQPSTDTQYF. The CDR3 nucleotides are TGTGCCAGTACCCTTAGGGGGCAACCCTCCACAGATACGCAGTATTTT. The variable domain in full, completed from reference TRBV5-6 and TRBJ2-3, reads DAGVTQSPTHLIKTRGQQVTLRCSPKSGHDTVSWYQQALGQGPQFIFQYYEEEERQRGNFPDRFSGHQFPNYSSELNVNALLLGDSALYLCASTLRGQPSTDTQYFGPGTRLTVL.

This chain links TRBV18 with TRBJ1-5, with D uncertain. The CDR3 totals 14 residues. V lost 5 bases, J lost 1 base, and 9 bases lay in between. The germline V gene has CDR1 KGHSH and CDR2 LQKENI. CDR3: CASSDYGSNQPQHF. CDR3 nucleotide sequence: TGTGCCAGCTCAGATTATGGCAGCAATCAGCCCCAGCATTTT.

The chain links TRBV28 to TRBJ1-4; unclear D gene. The CDR3 is made up of 16 amino acids. Trimming took off 2 bases at V and 1 base at J, with 11 bases between the two ends. Per the germline V gene, CDR1 is MDHEN and CDR2 is SYDVKM. CDR3 protein: CASSLQRVRTNEKLFF. The CDR3 region has the DNA TGTGCCAGCAGTTTACAGAGGGTTAGAACTAATGAAAAACTGTTTTTT.

This clone was observed a single time. V is TRBV2 and J is TRBJ2-7; 13 bases map to TRBD2. CDR1 SNHLY and CDR2 FYNNEI come from the germline V gene. This CDR3 is 15 amino acids long. V shed 4 bases, J shed 2 bases, and the junction held 2 bases outside the gene matches. The CDR3 loop reads CASSVTSGGAYEQYF. In DNA form, the CDR3 reads TGTGCCAGCAGTGTTACTAGCGGGGGGGCCTACGAGCAGTACTTC.

This clone was picked up one time. The CDR3 DNA follows: TGTGCCAGCAGCTTCCGGGGCGGGGAGCTGTTTTTT. The encoded protein is CASSFRGGELFF. The rearrangement joins TRBV7-9 to TRBJ2-2, with a weak D call TRBD2 (5 bases). Germline V gene data show CDR1 as SEHNR and CDR2 as FQNEAQ (reference sequence). Trimming took 3 bases from V and 7 from J, leaving 6 bases between them. The CDR3 has 12 amino acids. Looking up the rest from reference TRBV7-9 and TRBJ2-2 gives the full variable domain: DTGVSQNPRHKITKRGQNVTFRCDPISEHNRLYWYRQTLGQGPEFLTYFQNEAQLEKSRLLSDRFSAERPKGSFSTLEIQRTEQGDSAMYLCASSFRGGELFFGEGSRLTVL.

V and J are TRBV3-1 (or the pseudogene TRBV3-2) and TRBJ2-7; perhaps TRBD2 as D (5 bases). The germline CDR1 and CDR2 sequences are LGHDT and YNNKEL (reference sequence). The CDR3 extends over 16 amino acids. V lost 0 bases and J 5 bases, leaving 17 bases between the germline ends. The CDR3 DNA reads TGTGCCAGCAGCCAAGAAGTGGGAGCGAGAATTCACGAGCAGTACGTC. Residues: CASSQEVGARIHEQYV.

This rearrangement joins TRBV21-1 to TRBJ2-5; TRBD1, the table's D call, lacks a check against the DNA. TRBV21-1 corresponds to a pseudogene. CDR3 length equals 16 residues. CDR3 in amino acids: CASSKFSDSCQETQYF. The CDR3 bases are TGTGCCAGCAGCAAATTTTCCGACAGTTGTCAAGAGACCCAGTACTTC.

The chain recombines TRBV6-5 with TRBJ1-1; D is perhaps TRBD1 (6 bases). V dropped 6 bases and J dropped 0 bases, with 11 bases sitting between them. The CDR3 has 14 amino acids. Germline V gene sequence: CDR1 MNHEY, CDR2 SVGAGI. CDR3 nucleotide sequence: TGTGCCAGCAGCTCAGGGGTTGTGAACACTGAAGCTTTCTTT. This translates into CASSSGVVNTEAFF.

This sequence joins TRBV10-1 and TRBJ1-6; 9 nucleotides line up with TRBD1. There are 15 residues in the CDR3. Trimming cost V 2 bases and J 5 bases; bases outside gene matches: 1. Germline-derived CDR1 and CDR2 are WNHNN and SYGVQD (reference sequence). CDR3 residues: CASSEGQGNNSPLHF. The CDR3 DNA is TGCGCCAGCAGTGAGGGACAGGGGAATAATTCACCCCTCCACTTT.

This clone appeared a few times. V usage is TRBV14 and J usage is TRBJ2-4, with 8 nucleotides matching TRBD2. This CDR3 region has 15 residues. V shed 5 bases and J 6 bases; nucleotides not matched to a gene: 9. The germline V gene has CDR1 SGHDN and CDR2 FVKESK. The CDR3 DNA sequence: TGTGCCAGCAGCTCCACAGGGCTAGCGGGAAACATTCAGTACTTC. Its translation is CASSSTGLAGNIQYF.

This CDR3 reads CASSFRDTYNEQFF. The CDR3 DNA reads TGTGCCAGCAGTTTCCGGGACACCTACAATGAGCAGTTCTTC. The chain is built from TRBV27 and TRBJ2-1; a weak D match, TRBD1 (6 bases). CDR3 size: 14 residues. Trimming pared 3 bases from V and 2 bases from J, leaving 8 bases between. CDR1 and CDR2 from the germline V gene are MNHEY and SMNVEV (reference sequence).

CDR3 in amino acids: CSVSAFSRGLYTQYF. DNA of the CDR3: TGCAGCGTCTCGGCGTTTTCGCGGGGGTTGTATACGCAGTATTTT. The chain combines TRBV29-1 with TRBJ2-3; 7 bases line up with TRBD2. The CDR3 covers 15 residues. CDR1 and CDR2 from the germline V gene are SQVTM and ANQGSEA. V lost 6 bases to trimming and J lost 7 bases; unmatched junction nucleotides: 16.

CDR3: CASSIDSGYGNTIYF. CDR3 bases: TGTGCCAGTAGTATTGATTCAGGGTATGGAAACACCATATATTTT. The V and J genes are TRBV19 and TRBJ1-3, with D maybe TRBD1 (5 bases). CDR1 and CDR2 (germline): LNHDA, SQIVND (reference sequence). V dropped 3 bases and J dropped 3 bases, with 12 bases sitting between them. The CDR3 totals 15 residues.

This chain uses TRBV10-2 with TRBJ2-2, with D perhaps TRBD2 (5 bases). Deletions cut 8 bases from V and 6 bases from J, with 7 bases between. Germline CDR1 reads WSHSY; CDR2 reads SAAADI. The CDR3 covers 11 residues. CDR3 sequence: CASRRAGELFF. For the CDR3, the DNA is TGCGCCAGCCGGCGGGCCGGGGAGCTGTTTTTT.

The V call is TRBV4-2, the J call TRBJ2-2, with 7 bases that match TRBD2. V was clipped by 4 bases and J by 3 bases; unmatched bases: 11. The CDR3 is made up of 17 amino acids. CDR1 and CDR2 from the germline V gene are LGHNA and YNFKEQ. The CDR3 nucleotides read TGTGCCAGCAGCCCCCAAGAGGCTAGCGGTCACACCGGGGAGCTGTTTTTT. Residues: CASSPQEASGHTGELFF.

V is TRBV29-1 and J is TRBJ1-1; D remains unclear. The CDR3 has 14 residues. V lost 0 bases, J lost 1 base, and 9 bases lay in between. In germline, CDR1 is SQVTM, CDR2 ANQGSEA. CDR3 region: CSVEDTSKNTEAFF. The CDR3 DNA reads as TGCAGCGTTGAAGACACTTCGAAGAACACTGAAGCTTTCTTT.

The rearrangement links TRBV13 to TRBJ1-1; tentatively, D is TRBD1 (5 bases). Germline CDR1 and CDR2: PRHDT and FYEKMQ (reference sequence). V dropped 5 bases and J dropped 3 bases, with 13 bases sitting between them. The CDR3 runs to 14 residues. CDR3 in amino acids: CASSPSRVYTEAFF. In DNA form, the CDR3 reads TGTGCCAGCAGCCCATCCAGGGTTTACACTGAAGCTTTCTTT.